The clone carrying this T cell receptor beta chain appeared a few times. Its antigen is undetermined. Germline CDR1 reads LNHDA; CDR2 reads SQIVND (reference sequence). The CDR3 is 15 amino acids. Trimming left V 5 bases short and J 0 bases short, with 11 bases between. Combining a sample-barcoded 5' primer with a J-beta primer mix, a second PCR ran for about 6 to 12 cycles. A single record per CDR3 protein comes from TCRdb applying MiXCR to the 5' RACE reads. The sample lists about 630,000 distinct CDR3 sequences, approximately 21% occurring once. This sample is part of a study of blood T cells in healthy people across ages. Findings of the study overall: TCR beta diversity was tightly associated with the proportion of naive T cells.

The receptor comes from a man in his 70s in good health. Sequencing used blood. The chain links TRBV19 to TRBJ1-3; no reliable D call. CDR3 nucleotide sequence: TGTGCCAGTAGTTCGGTCGGCCTCTCTGGAAACACCATATATTTT. Translation gives CASSSVGLSGNTIYF.